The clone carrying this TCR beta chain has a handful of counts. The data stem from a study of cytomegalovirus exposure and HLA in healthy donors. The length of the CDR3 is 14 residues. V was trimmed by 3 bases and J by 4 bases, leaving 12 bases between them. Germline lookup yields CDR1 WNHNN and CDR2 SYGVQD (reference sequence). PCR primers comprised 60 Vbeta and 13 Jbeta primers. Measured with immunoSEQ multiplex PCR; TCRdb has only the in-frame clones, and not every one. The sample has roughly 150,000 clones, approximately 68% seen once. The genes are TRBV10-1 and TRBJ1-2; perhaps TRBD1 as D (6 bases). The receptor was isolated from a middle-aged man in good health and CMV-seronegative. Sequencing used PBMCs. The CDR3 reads CASSDSTGPYGYTF. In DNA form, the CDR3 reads TGCGCCAGCAGTGATAGTACAGGGCCCTATGGCTACACCTTC.